Each of the 11 T cell receptor beta chains below was sequenced from the same sample in a study of blood T cells in healthy people across ages. Sample-barcoded 5' priming and a J-beta primer mix drove a second PCR of about 6 to 12 cycles. MiXCR was run by TCRdb on the 5' RACE reads, yielding one entry per CDR3 protein. This table holds some 1.4 million distinct CDR3 sequences, approximately 38% found once. What was sequenced was blood. Receptor source: a woman younger than 35 in good health.

The chain carries TRBV6-5 and TRBJ1-1; 8 bases are shared with TRBD1. V shed 5 bases and J 3 bases; nucleotides not matched to a gene: 8. CDR1 is MNHEY, CDR2 SVGAGI, per germline. CDR3 length: 15 amino acids. The CDR3 here is CASSPQGGKDTEAFF. The CDR3 DNA reads as TGTGCCAGCAGTCCACAGGGGGGGAAGGACACTGAAGCTTTCTTT.

The chain is built from TRBV7-9 and TRBJ2-4; possible D gene TRBD1, 5 bases. The germline V gene has CDR1 SEHNR and CDR2 FQNEAQ (reference sequence). The CDR3 runs 9 residues. CDR3 protein: CPVQDIQYF. The CDR3, as DNA: TGTCCCGTACAGGACATTCAGTACTTC.

Remarks on this clonotype: It may be a read error: a sequence one base away is much more abundant. This CDR3 is CTSSDSDNSPLHF. DNA for the CDR3: TGTACCAGCAGTGACTCGGACAATTCACCCCTCCACTTT. The gene calls are TRBV6-4 and TRBJ1-6; D gene ambiguous. Germline V gives CDR1 MRHNA, CDR2 SNTAGT. The CDR3 extends over 13 amino acids.

The chain has TRBV20-1 and TRBJ2-1; D unresolved. The CDR3 is 12 amino acids. Germline CDR1 and CDR2: DFQATT and SNEGSKA (reference sequence). Between the trimmed V and J ends, which lost 3 bases and 15 bases, there was a span of 18 bases. The CDR3 is CSASLTIPETFF. Written as DNA, the CDR3 is TGCAGTGCTAGCCTTACTATCCCTGAGACGTTCTTC.

This clonotype was seen a few times. Just one base apart from a much larger clone, this may be a read error. The chain employs TRBV6-6 and TRBJ2-6, with 9 bases matching TRBD1. Germline lookup yields CDR1 MNHNY and CDR2 SVGAGI (reference sequence). The CDR3 runs 16 residues. CDR3 in DNA: TGTGCCAGCAGCCCGGGACAGGGCTCTGGGGCCAACGTCCCGACTTTC. This translates into CASSPGQGSGANVPTF.

V gene TRBV3-1 combines with J gene TRBJ2-5; 10 bases are shared with TRBD2. Germline-derived CDR1 and CDR2 are LGHDT and YNNKEL (reference sequence). This CDR3 region has 15 residues. Trimming removed 8 bases from V and 4 bases from J; junction bases left unmatched: 10. The CDR3 DNA reads as TGTGCCAGCCGCGGGTCTAGCGGGAGTCCAGAGACCCAGTACTTC. This encodes CASRGSSGSPETQYF.

The rearrangement uses TRBV7-2 and TRBJ2-5; D unclear. Germline V gene lookup returns CDR1 SGHTA and CDR2 FQGNSA. The CDR3 sequence is 12 residues long. V lost 5 bases and J 5 bases, leaving 9 bases between the germline ends. The CDR3 DNA sequence: TGTGCCAGCAGCGTTAATAGGGAGACCCAGTACTTC. The encoded protein is CASSVNRETQYF.

The chain links TRBV7-9 to TRBJ2-2; D ambiguous. The length of the CDR3 is 13 residues. Trimming removed 6 bases at V and 6 bases at J, with 11 bases between. CDR1 SEHNR and CDR2 FQNEAQ come from the germline V gene (reference sequence). CDR3 DNA: TGTGCCAGCAGTATTGGGCCGGCCGGGGAGCTGTTTTTT. The encoded protein is CASSIGPAGELFF. Complete variable domain (other parts from reference TRBV7-9 and TRBJ2-2): DTGVSQNPRHKITKRGQNVTFRCDPISEHNRLYWYRQTLGQGPEFLTYFQNEAQLEKSRLLSDRFSAERPKGSFSTLEIQRTEQGDSAMYLCASSIGPAGELFFGEGSRLTVL.

The rearrangement uses TRBV3-1 and TRBJ1-3; unclear D gene. The CDR3 sequence is 16 residues long. Trimming removed 0 bases from V and 0 bases from J, with 9 bases in between. CDR1 and CDR2 from the germline V gene are LGHDT and YNNKEL (reference sequence). The CDR3 region is CASSQEGQGSGNTIYF. CDR3 coding DNA: TGTGCCAGCAGCCAAGAAGGGCAAGGCTCTGGAAACACCATATATTTT.

The CDR3 sequence: CASSPRAGGPPDTQYF. CDR3 sequence (DNA): TGTGCCAGCAGCCCCCGCGCGGGAGGGCCGCCAGATACGCAGTATTTT. The chain joins TRBV7-6 to TRBJ2-3, with TRBD2 identical over 9 bases. Germline V gene data show CDR1 as SGHVS and CDR2 as FNYEAQ. This CDR3 region has 16 residues. V shed 5 bases and J 4 bases; nucleotides not matched to a gene: 10.

This clonotype was seen a handful of times. The genes are TRBV3-1 and TRBJ1-2; D not resolved. The CDR3 length is 14 residues. Germline CDR1 reads LGHDT; CDR2 reads YNNKEL (reference sequence). Trimming shortened V by 1 base and J by 1 base, and 7 bases separated the two germline ends. The DNA of the CDR3 is TGTGCCAGCAGCCAAGGGGTCGGTAACTATGGCTACACCTTC. It encodes CASSQGVGNYGYTF.